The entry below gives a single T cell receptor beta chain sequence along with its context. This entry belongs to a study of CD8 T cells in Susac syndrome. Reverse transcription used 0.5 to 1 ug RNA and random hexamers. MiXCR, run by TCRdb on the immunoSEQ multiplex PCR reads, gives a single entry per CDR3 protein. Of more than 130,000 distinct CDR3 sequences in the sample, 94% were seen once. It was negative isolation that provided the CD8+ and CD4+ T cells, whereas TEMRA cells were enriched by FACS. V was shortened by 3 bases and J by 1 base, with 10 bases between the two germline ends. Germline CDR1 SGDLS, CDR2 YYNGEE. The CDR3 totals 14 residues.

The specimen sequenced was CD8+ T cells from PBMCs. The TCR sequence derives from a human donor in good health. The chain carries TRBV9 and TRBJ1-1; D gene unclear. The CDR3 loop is CASSAPGSNTEAFF. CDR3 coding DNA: TGTGCCAGCAGCGCCCCGGGGTCGAACACTGAAGCTTTCTTT.